Listed below are T cell receptor beta chains from one sample, sequenced in a study of identical twins. TCRdb independently ran MiXCR on the 5' RACE reads; one entry per CDR3 protein. The sample holds about 500,000 distinct CDR3 sequences, roughly an eighth seen once. This sample was shared with a second study, whose subject was yellow fever vaccine responses in identical twins.

Sequenced: CD4+ T cells sorted from blood. Receptors originate from a woman under 30 in good health. CDR3s include the opening cysteine and the closing phenylalanine or tryptophan. A D gene is named only where the DNA matches it firmly. Part of the rows lack a size; the others show once, few, many or a class for expanded clones.

J gene | clone size | V gene | D gene | CDR3 protein | CDR3 DNA
TRBJ1-1 | few | TRBV5-1 | - | CASSLDPSPQAFF | TGCGCCAGCAGCTTGGACCCGTCCCCCCAAGCTTTCTTT
TRBJ1-6 | many | TRBV27 | - | CASSLIRQGIYNSPLHF | TGTGCCAGCAGTTTAATCCGGCAGGGGATATATAATTCACCCCTCCACTTT
TRBJ2-1 | few | TRBV7-2 | TRBD2 | CASSWRGGLGNEQFF | TGTGCCAGCAGCTGGCGGGGGGGCCTAGGAAATGAGCAGTTCTTC
TRBJ2-5 | few | TRBV9 | - | CASSVATGRETQYF | TGTGCCAGCAGCGTAGCAACGGGACGGGAGACCCAGTACTTC
TRBJ2-7 | - | TRBV5-5 | TRBD1 | CAMSPWDRRYEQYF | TGTGCCATGAGCCCGTGGGACAGACGCTACGAGCAGTACTTC
TRBJ2-7 | - | TRBV18 | - | CASSPFGGHTSYEQYF | TGTGCCAGCTCACCTTTTGGGGGACACACATCCTACGAGCAGTACTTC
TRBJ2-3 | few | TRBV5-1 | - | CASSTGDSPHTDTQYF | TGCGCCAGCAGCACCGGGGACTCCCCGCACACTGATACGCAGTATTTT
TRBJ2-5 | few | TRBV7-3 | TRBD2 | CASSFPRRLAGYQETQYF | TGTGCCAGCAGCTTCCCCCGCCGTCTAGCGGGGTACCAAGAGACCCAGTACTTC
TRBJ2-7 | few | TRBV7-2 | TRBD1 | CASSLSGTGRYEQYF | TGTGCCAGCAGCCTCTCCGGGACAGGAAGGTACGAGCAGTACTTC
TRBJ1-4 | few | TRBV6-1 | - | CASSAGWSNEKLFF | TGTGCCAGCAGTGCGGGGTGGTCTAATGAAAAACTGTTTTTT
TRBJ2-1 | - | TRBV7-2 | - | CASSILGGSSYNEQFF | TGTGCCAGCAGCATCCTCGGCGGAAGCTCCTACAATGAGCAGTTCTTC
TRBJ2-7 | few | TRBV6-1 | TRBD1 | CASKPGQNSYEQYF | TGTGCCAGCAAACCGGGACAGAATTCCTACGAGCAGTACTTC
TRBJ2-2 | - | TRBV28 | TRBD2 | CASSLLGGRPNTGELFF | TGTGCCAGCAGTTTATTGGGCGGGAGGCCGAACACCGGGGAGCTGTTTTTT
TRBJ2-3 | few | TRBV18 | - | CASHLSPSPTDTQYF | TGTGCCAGCCATCTATCCCCAAGCCCCACAGATACGCAGTATTTT
TRBJ2-7 | medium-sized | TRBV2 | - | CASSDSGNYEQYF | TGTGCCAGCAGTGATTCCGGGAACTACGAGCAGTACTTC
TRBJ1-5 | many | TRBV7-2 | - | CASSLGRNQPQHF | TGTGCCAGCAGCTTAGGGAGAAATCAGCCCCAGCATTTT
TRBJ2-1 | few | TRBV10-3 | - | CAISDAYSYNEQFF | TGTGCCATCAGTGACGCCTATTCCTACAATGAGCAGTTCTTC
TRBJ2-3 | - | TRBV14 | - | CASSRLTKVDQYTDTQYF | TGTGCCAGCAGCCGCCTTACCAAGGTGGACCAATACACAGATACGCAGTATTTT
TRBJ2-5 | - | TRBV27 | - | CASSLSIGTGAKGQYF | TGTGCCAGCAGTTTATCGATTGGGACTGGGGCGAAGGGCCAGTACTTC
TRBJ2-3 | few | TRBV10-3 | TRBD1 | CAIRQGQGLDTQYF | TGTGCCATCAGACAGGGGCAAGGGTTGGATACGCAGTATTTT
TRBJ2-1 | many | TRBV18 | - | CASSQGANEQFF | TGTGCCAGCAGCCAAGGGGCTAATGAGCAGTTCTTC
TRBJ2-2 | many | TRBV6-2/TRBV6-3 | - | CARTITPGSCFF | -
TRBJ2-1 | - | TRBV5-6 | TRBD1 | CASSLKGAGLVIDNEQFF | TGTGCCAGCAGTCTGAAGGGGGCAGGGTTGGTTATAGACAATGAGCAGTTCTTC
TRBJ2-7 | - | TRBV7-9 | - | CASSSTPGYNSYEQYF | TGTGCCAGCAGCTCTACGCCGGGATACAACTCCTACGAGCAGTACTTC
TRBJ2-4 | few | TRBV7-2 | - | CASSLGGADIQYF | TGTGCCAGCAGCCTGGGGGGGGCGGACATTCAGTACTTC
TRBJ2-7 | - | TRBV5-1 | TRBD2 | CASSLNHALAGGSYEQYF | TGCGCCAGCAGCTTGAACCATGCTCTAGCGGGAGGGTCCTACGAGCAGTACTTC
TRBJ2-1 | - | TRBV15 | - | CATSRSSGTPYNEQFF | TGTGCCACCAGCAGATCTTCCGGGACCCCTTACAATGAGCAGTTCTTC
TRBJ2-1 | - | TRBV20-1 | TRBD2 | CSASILAGVLNEQFF | TGCAGTGCTAGTATCCTAGCGGGAGTTCTTAATGAGCAGTTCTTC
TRBJ2-3 | - | TRBV27 | - | CASSFGHLADTQYF | TGTGCCAGCAGTTTCGGACATTTGGCAGATACGCAGTATTTT
TRBJ2-7 | - | TRBV7-8 | - | CASSHEYEQYF | TGTGCCAGCAGCCACGAGTACGAGCAGTACTTC
TRBJ2-5 | few | TRBV10-3 | TRBD2 | CAISEIAGTKETQYF | TGTGCCATCAGTGAAATAGCGGGAACTAAAGAGACCCAGTACTTC
TRBJ2-3 | many | TRBV12-3/TRBV12-4 | - | CASSPRPFGTQYF | TGTGCCAGCAGCCCTCGGCCCTTCGGAACGCAGTATTTT
TRBJ2-4 | - | TRBV4-1 | TRBD1 | CASSQEEAVGTAKLLAKNIQYF | TGCGCCAGCAGCCAAGAGGAAGCAGTAGGGACAGCCAAACTACTAGCCAAAAACATTCAGTACTTC
TRBJ2-7 | - | TRBV12-3/TRBV12-4 | - | CASSSRGIAYEQYF | TGTGCCAGCAGTAGTAGGGGGATCGCCTACGAGCAGTACTTC
TRBJ1-4 | few | TRBV12-3/TRBV12-4 | - | CASSLSPNEKLFF | TGTGCCAGCAGTTTGAGTCCTAATGAAAAACTGTTTTTT
TRBJ2-2 | many | TRBV5-1 | - | CASSGGELNTGELFF | TGCGCCAGCAGCGGAGGGGAACTGAACACCGGGGAGCTGTTTTTT
TRBJ2-7 | - | TRBV29-1 | TRBD1 | CSVSRQGIYEQYF | TGCAGCGTTTCCAGACAGGGTATTTACGAGCAGTACTTC
TRBJ2-7 | - | TRBV10-2 | - | CASRGSKPPLSSYEQYF | TGCGCCAGCCGAGGGAGTAAACCTCCTCTATCGTCCTACGAGCAGTACTTC
TRBJ2-7 | many | TRBV29-1 | - | CSVERSGGKNEQYF | TGCAGCGTTGAACGGAGTGGCGGAAAAAACGAGCAGTACTTC
TRBJ1-1 | few | TRBV21-1 | - | CASRQGLRRTEAFF | TGTGCCAGTCGACAGGGCCTAAGGCGGACTGAAGCTTTCTTT
TRBJ2-1 | - | TRBV7-8 | TRBD2 | CASEGRAKENEQFF | TGTGCCAGTGAAGGGAGGGCCAAGGAGAATGAGCAGTTCTTC
TRBJ2-2 | - | TRBV20-1 | - | CSARDKRVRNTGELFF | TGCAGTGCTAGAGATAAGAGGGTCAGGAACACCGGGGAGCTGTTTTTT
TRBJ2-5 | - | TRBV10-3 | - | CAISEAGPESQYF | TGTGCCATCAGTGAAGCTGGCCCCGAGTCCCAGTACTTC
TRBJ1-2 | - | TRBV6-1 | - | CASSSGESNYGYTF | TGTGCCAGCAGTTCGGGGGAGTCTAACTATGGCTACACCTTC
TRBJ2-2 | - | TRBV10-3 | TRBD2 | CEIGPRERGARANTGELFF | TGTGAAATCGGCCCCAGGGAGCGGGGGGCAAGGGCGAACACCGGGGAGCTGTTTTTT
TRBJ2-7 | - | TRBV20-1 | TRBD2 | CSAREVGGGRYEQYF | TGCAGTGCTAGAGAGGTTGGAGGCGGGAGGTACGAGCAGTACTTC
TRBJ2-1 | - | TRBV7-9 | - | CASSSLVLSYNEQFF | TGTGCCAGCAGCTCCCTTGTTTTATCCTACAATGAGCAGTTCTTC
TRBJ2-7 | few | TRBV7-9 | - | CASSSNWESRSYEQYF | TGTGCCAGCAGCTCCAACTGGGAGAGCCGCTCCTACGAGCAGTACTTC